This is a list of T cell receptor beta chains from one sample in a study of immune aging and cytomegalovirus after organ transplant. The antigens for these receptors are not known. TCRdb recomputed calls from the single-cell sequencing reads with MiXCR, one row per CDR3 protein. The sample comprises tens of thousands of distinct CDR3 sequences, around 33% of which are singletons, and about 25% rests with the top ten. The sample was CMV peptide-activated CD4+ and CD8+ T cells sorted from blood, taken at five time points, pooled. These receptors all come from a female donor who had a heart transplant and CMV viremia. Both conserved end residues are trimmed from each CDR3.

CDR3: AWSTGTGVNQPQH; V: TRBV30; J: TRBJ1-5
CDR3: ANSVGTVNQPQR; V: TRBV9; J: TRBJ1-5
CDR3: ASGRTSGSYNEQS; V: TRBV27; J: TRBJ2-1
CDR3: ASSFPTRGTSARNNEQF; V: TRBV6-5; J: TRBJ2-1
CDR3: VSSQDKLSSQPQH; V: TRBV2; J: TRBJ1-5
CDR3: ASSYGRGFRYGYT; V: TRBV6-5; J: TRBJ1-2
CDR3: ASNRQLDQPQH; V: TRBV2; J: TRBJ1-5
CDR3: ASSEYKGKDGYT; V: TRBV25-1; J: TRBJ1-2
CDR3: ASSLVRTSIDEQF; V: TRBV5-1; J: TRBJ2-1
CDR3: ASSLGNNYNEQF; V: TRBV4-1; J: TRBJ2-1
CDR3: SAREEGGGTEAF; V: TRBV20-1; J: TRBJ1-1
CDR3: ASSPQDLRDYT; V: TRBV5-1; J: TRBJ1-2
CDR3: ASSERYEQY; V: TRBV10-2; J: TRBJ2-7
CDR3: ASSDLQGSDTQY; V: TRBV2; J: TRBJ2-3
CDR3: ASSPATGGNEQY; V: TRBV27; J: TRBJ2-7
CDR3: ASSQDRSADTQY; V: TRBV14; J: TRBJ2-3
CDR3: ACLPDWGVNTGELF; V: TRBV30; J: TRBJ2-2
CDR3: ASSFVGPSGANVLT; V: TRBV27; J: TRBJ2-6
CDR3: ASSLHRGLTEAF; V: TRBV27; J: TRBJ1-1
CDR3: ASSQGGTQY; V: TRBV14; J: TRBJ2-3
CDR3: SAHPTGLHEQY; V: TRBV20-1; J: TRBJ2-7
CDR3: ASSYSKPSSGANVLT; V: TRBV6-5; J: TRBJ2-6
CDR3: ASSRGGPQETQY; V: TRBV18; J: TRBJ2-5
CDR3: ASSQEPGTASNEKLS; V: TRBV4-1; J: TRBJ1-4
CDR3: ASSNRPVLAKNIQY; V: TRBV21-1; J: TRBJ2-4
CDR3: SVDGTGSHEQY; V: TRBV29-1; J: TRBJ2-7
CDR3: ASSLVAFSSGRLYNEQF; V: TRBV7-9; J: TRBJ2-1
CDR3: ASSLRMSGEQY; V: TRBV2; J: TRBJ2-7
CDR3: ASSPRLAGGQETQY; V: TRBV18; J: TRBJ2-5
CDR3: AIRGLEQETQY; V: TRBV10-3; J: TRBJ2-5
CDR3: ASSRTGNTEAF; V: TRBV5-4; J: TRBJ1-1
CDR3: ASRGSEPQH; V: TRBV6-1; J: TRBJ1-5
CDR3: ASSLESGHFHNEQF; V: TRBV12-3/TRBV12-4; J: TRBJ2-1
CDR3: AWSERGICGYT; V: TRBV30; J: TRBJ1-2
CDR3: ASSQETPGAAYGYT; V: TRBV4-3; J: TRBJ1-2
CDR3: ASSLGGGSLNEQF; V: TRBV11-2; J: TRBJ2-1
CDR3: ASSQGGGPQAQH; V: TRBV3-1; J: TRBJ1-5
CDR3: ASSPWRSYEQY; V: TRBV6-1; J: TRBJ2-7
CDR3: ASSYSLAEPKETQY; V: TRBV6-2/TRBV6-3; J: TRBJ2-5
CDR3: SARSSGGPNEKLF; V: TRBV20-1; J: TRBJ1-4
CDR3: ASSQDKAQTQY; V: TRBV3-1; J: TRBJ2-7
CDR3: ASIPGHQDTQY; V: TRBV12-3/TRBV12-4; J: TRBJ2-3
CDR3: ASSTQGHTGELF; V: TRBV7-9; J: TRBJ2-2
CDR3: ASSLGLAGLDEQF; V: TRBV5-4; J: TRBJ2-1
CDR3: ASSIGPLSGDTIY; V: TRBV27; J: TRBJ1-3